This T cell receptor (beta chain) was sequenced in a study of T cell repertoires in cytomegalovirus infection. TCRdb recomputed calls from the reads with MiXCR, one row per CDR3 protein. The sample yields under 300,000 distinct CDR3 sequences, roughly a fifth seen once. Germline V CDR1 and CDR2: SGHTA, FQGTGA. Trimming pared 5 bases from V and 5 bases from J, leaving 9 bases between. The CDR3 has 12 amino acids. This clonotype was counted only a few times. The antigen is undetermined. The origin of this receptor is a human donor in good health (CMV status not recorded). Some clones in this sample may be carry-over from other donors' samples. The material sequenced was cultured PBMCs, taken from culture after CMV antigen stimulation. The rearrangement uses TRBV7-3 and TRBJ2-5; a possible D gene is TRBD1 (5 bases). The CDR3 region is CASSEDSETQYF. The CDR3 DNA sequence: TGTGCCAGCAGCGAAGACAGCGAGACCCAGTACTTC.